This TCR beta chain is from a study of T cell responses to AZD1222 COVID-19 vaccine. The ends lost 4 bases at V and 6 bases at J; junction bases unmatched: 13. The CDR3 is made up of 16 amino acids. Germline V gene data show CDR1 as KGHSH and CDR2 as LQKENI. Produced via immunoSEQ multiplex PCR; TCRdb's table is partial and in-frame only. The sample lists under 150,000 clones; more than 85% were seen once. The source material was peripheral blood, sampled 28 days after the second AZD1222 dose. This clonotype was sampled from an adult who received the AZD1222 COVID-19 vaccine. V is TRBV18 and J is TRBJ2-3; 7 nucleotides line up with TRBD2. The CDR3 region has the DNA TGTGCCAGCTCACGCCTTAGAGCGGAGGGAGGGGATACGCAGTATTTT. This sequence encodes CASSRLRAEGGDTQYF.